This T cell receptor beta chain was captured in a study of shared clonotypes between healthy human individuals. Study-level findings and limits: On the whole, naive subsets had larger estimated richness than memory subsets had. Since donors were few, the genetic and exposure-history diversity represented was limited.

Between the trimmed V and J ends, which lost 4 bases and 5 bases, there was a span of 12 bases. The CDR3 consists of 14 residues. Germline V gene data show CDR1 as MNHEY and CDR2 as SMNVEV (reference sequence). Naivety among CD8 cells was defined by CD45RO negativity and positive CCR7 selection, thereby excluding terminally differentiated effector memory CD45RA+ cells. Healthy adults negative for HIV, lacking recent acute infections or vaccinations, served as donors. For this clone: Antigen: not known.

Here immunoSEQ multiplex PCR was the method, and the copy in TCRdb shows in-frame clones only, minus some. In the table there are about 590,000 clones, around 95% of which are singletons. The V call is TRBV27, the J call TRBJ1-5; D is ambiguous. The sequence was obtained from a woman in her twenties or thirties in good health. The sequenced sample was naive CD8+ T cells sorted from blood. The CDR3 DNA reads TGTGCCAGCAGTTCGCCGGGGAATGATCAGCCCCAGCATTTT. Translating it yields CASSSPGNDQPQHF.